This TCR beta chain comes out of a study of blood T cell repertoires in COVID-19. Study summary: Some COVID-19 samples were acute and others convalescent; all came from the United States, Italy and Spain. Nucleic acid was either cDNA or gDNA, and it came from T cells, B-cell-depleted T cells, or PBMCs.

Germline V CDR1 and CDR2: SGHAT, FQNNGV. Germline trimming cut 4 bases from V and 2 bases from J; bases unmatched to any gene: 5. The length of the CDR3 is 15 residues. Per the study methods: Scientists estimated how many nucleated cells there were by amplifying reference gene primers. Repertoires were generated with immunoSEQ multiplex PCR, while TCRdb's copy carries only in-frame clones and drops some. V and J calls and clone size are as listed in that table; D and trimming were resolved from the DNA. The sample holds tens of thousands of clones, roughly 85% seen once. The Seattle patients joined while their infection was active and were tracked longitudinally afterward.

The sequence was obtained from a woman between 50 and 59 years old with COVID-19, enrolled during active disease. The sample consisted of peripheral blood. The chain employs TRBV11-2 and TRBJ2-7; TRBD2 agrees at 10 bases. Written as DNA, the CDR3 is TGTGCCAGCAGCTCCTGGACTAGCGGCGCCTACGAGCAGTACTTC. This translates into CASSSWTSGAYEQYF.